The 5 T cell receptor beta chains in this list originate from one sample, sequenced in a study of beta chain features in type 1 diabetes. Reverse transcribing all isolated RNA meant expressed TCRB transcripts were sequenced. Assay: immunoSEQ multiplex PCR; the TCRdb copy retains only in-frame clones and omits some. The sample has 900,000 or so clones; 17% are singletons. The sample was naive CD4+ T cells from blood. The receptors derive from a woman aged 18-30 years in good health.

The chain employs TRBV21-1 and TRBJ2-1; no DNA check was done on the table's D call, TRBD1. TRBV21-1 counts as a pseudogene. The CDR3 totals 14 residues. The CDR3 DNA reads as TGTGCCAGCAGCAAGGACAGCGTCAACAATGAGCAGTTCTTC. Residues: CASSKDSVNNEQFF.

The table lists this clone with a few counts. The genes are TRBV5-1 and TRBJ2-1; 8 bases fit TRBD2. V lost 0 bases, J lost 9 bases, and 2 bases stayed unmatched. The CDR3 is made up of 13 amino acids. Germline assignment: CDR1 SGHRS and CDR2 YFSETQ. For the CDR3, the DNA is TGCGCCAGCAGCTTGGAAGCGGGAGTTGAGCAGTTCTTC. Encoded protein: CASSLEAGVEQFF.

This clone occurred a few times. V is TRBV7-2 and J is TRBJ1-2; TRBD1 aligns across 9 bases. Germline V lookup: CDR1 SGHTA, CDR2 FQGNSA. CDR3 length equals 13 residues. J gave up 6 bases and V 5 bases, and 4 bases lay outside the gene matches. The CDR3 DNA reads TGTGCCAGCAGCCCCCGACAGGGGGATGGCTACACCTTC. Amino acids: CASSPRQGDGYTF.

V and J are TRBV6-4 and TRBJ2-3; D may be TRBD1 (6 bases). The length of the CDR3 is 13 residues. V was cut by 5 bases and J by 4 bases, with 10 bases left in between. Germline assignment: CDR1 MRHNA and CDR2 SNTAGT. The CDR3 region has the DNA TGTGCCAGCAGTTATACAGGGTCAGATACGCAGTATTTT. Protein: CASSYTGSDTQYF.

The table lists this clone with a few counts. The chain uses TRBV6-5 and TRBJ2-1, with a weak D call TRBD2 (5 bases). Germline V gives CDR1 MNHEY, CDR2 SVGAGI. The CDR3 runs 14 residues. Trimming shortened V by 5 bases and J by 0 bases, and 8 bases separated the two germline ends. The CDR3: CASSTGSSYNEQFF. Written as DNA, the CDR3 is TGTGCCAGCAGTACGGGGAGCTCCTACAATGAGCAGTTCTTC.